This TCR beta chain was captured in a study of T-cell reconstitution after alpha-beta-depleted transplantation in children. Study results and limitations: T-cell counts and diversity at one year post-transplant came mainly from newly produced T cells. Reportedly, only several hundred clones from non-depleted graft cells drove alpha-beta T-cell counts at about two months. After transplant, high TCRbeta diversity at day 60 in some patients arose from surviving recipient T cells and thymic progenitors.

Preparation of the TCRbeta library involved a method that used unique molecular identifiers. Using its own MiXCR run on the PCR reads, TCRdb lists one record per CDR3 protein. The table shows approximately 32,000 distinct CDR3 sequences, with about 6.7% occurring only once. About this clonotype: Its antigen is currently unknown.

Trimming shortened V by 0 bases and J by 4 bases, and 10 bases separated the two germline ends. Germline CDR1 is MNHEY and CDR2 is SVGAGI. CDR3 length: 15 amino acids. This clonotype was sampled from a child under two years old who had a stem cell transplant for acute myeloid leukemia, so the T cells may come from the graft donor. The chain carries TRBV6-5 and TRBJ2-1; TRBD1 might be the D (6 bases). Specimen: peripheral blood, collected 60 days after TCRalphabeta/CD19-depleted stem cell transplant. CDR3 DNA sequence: TGTGCCAGCAGTTACTCGGGGACACCTTACAATGAGCAGTTCTTC. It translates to CASSYSGTPYNEQFF.